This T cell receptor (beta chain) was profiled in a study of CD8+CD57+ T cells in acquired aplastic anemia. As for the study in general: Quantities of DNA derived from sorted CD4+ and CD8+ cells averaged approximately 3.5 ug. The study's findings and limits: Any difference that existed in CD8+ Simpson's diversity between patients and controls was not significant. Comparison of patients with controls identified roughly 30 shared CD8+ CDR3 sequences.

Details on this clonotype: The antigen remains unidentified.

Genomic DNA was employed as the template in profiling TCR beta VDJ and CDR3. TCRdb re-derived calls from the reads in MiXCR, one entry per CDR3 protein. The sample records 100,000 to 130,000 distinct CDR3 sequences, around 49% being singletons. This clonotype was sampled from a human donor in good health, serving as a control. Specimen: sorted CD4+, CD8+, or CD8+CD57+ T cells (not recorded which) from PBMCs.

This chain's CDR3 is CATSRDGTGTEAFF. The CDR3 nucleotides read TGTGCCACCAGCAGAGACGGGACTGGCACTGAAGCTTTCTTT. V usage is TRBV15 and J usage is TRBJ1-1; maybe TRBD1 (5 bases). The V gene's germline CDR1 is LNHNV and CDR2 YYDKDF (reference sequence). Trimming removed 0 bases from V and 4 bases from J, with 9 bases in between. The CDR3 extends over 14 amino acids. Combining the CDR3 with reference TRBV15 and TRBJ1-1 gives the whole variable domain DAMVIQNPRYQVTQFGKPVTLSCSQTLNHNVMYWYQQKSSQAPKLLFHYYDKDFNNEADTPDNFQSRRPNTSFCFLDIRSPGLGDTAMYLCATSRDGTGTEAFFGQGTRLTVV.